This T cell receptor beta chain derives from a study of T cell repertoires in cytomegalovirus infection (dated by TCRdb to between 2017 and 2020). In the study overall: The peptide stimulations were aimed at well-studied HLA-B-restricted epitopes as well as recently identified HLA-C-restricted CMV epitopes, whose presentation resists viral immunomodulation. Because public TCR beta signatures pointed to carriage of CMV infection together with the matching HLA type, the HLA type of each donor mattered for the analysis.

The CDR1 and CDR2 encoded by the germline V gene are KGHSH and LQKENI. The V end loses 0 bases and the J end loses 5 bases, and a stretch of 12 bases separates them. The CDR3 holds 15 amino acids from the cysteine to the phenylalanine. Only the CDR3 region is kept as DNA, spanning 45 bases read in frame from base 1. The treatment or condition label for this specimen denotes: in vitro stimulation with specific CMV peptide epitopes to enrich CMV-specific T cells. A remark on this clonotype: Its recognized antigen is unknown. It has no much larger one-base neighbor in the sample; base qualities were not kept.

Overall study results and their limits: The ex vivo response was dominated by HLA-C-restricted CMV-specific TCR beta clonotypes, which also provided the single most frequent clonotype in two of eight donors. In both this cohort and an independent roughly 350-donor cohort, the cumulative frequency of public TCR beta family members distinguished carriers of CMV infection plus the relevant HLA type.

TCRdb shows the sequencer as Illumina HiSeq 1500. TCRdb reanalyzed the raw reads on its own, using fastp at Q25 for trimming and MiXCR for clone calling, and kept in-frame beta chains. Identical CDR3 protein sequences are pooled into one entry, listed with their most common genes and DNA. The sample yields around 770,000 distinct CDR3 sequences; about 28% were counted once. The ten largest make up about 12% of the sample. The specimen was cultured CD8+ T cells from PBMCs, collected from culture after CMV antigen stimulation. The rearrangement combines TRBV18 with TRBJ2-3; possibly the D gene is TRBD2, per 5 matching bases. The origin of this receptor is a human donor in good health (CMV status not recorded). Some clones in this sample may be carry-over from other donors' samples. The CDR3 protein is CASSPPHGRGDTQYF. In nucleotide form, the sequence is TGTGCCAGCTCACCACCCCACGGACGGGGAGATACGCAGTATTTT.